Following are 6 T cell receptor beta chains from one sample sequenced in a study of cytomegalovirus exposure and HLA in healthy donors (dated by TCRdb to the late 2010s). The method was the immunoSEQ multiplex PCR assay. A mixture of 60 forward primers for TCR Vbeta segments and 13 reverse primers for TCR Jbeta segments was used in the multiplex PCR. Not all clones reach the TCRdb copy of this immuneACCESS table, which keeps in-frame sequences only. Checked studies attribute under half of the gap to unresolved V genes and leave the rest unexplained. The sample table shows 100,000 to 120,000 clones, and 75% to 85% are seen once. The top ten clonotypes cover approximately 2% of the sample. Material for sequencing was PBMCs. Receptor source: a man younger than 40 in good health and CMV-seronegative.

The chain is built from TRBV4-2 and TRBJ2-3; possible D gene TRBD2, 5 bases. CDR1 LGHNA and CDR2 YNFKEQ come from the germline V gene. This CDR3 has 16 amino acids. V gave up 0 bases and J gave up 5 bases, with 15 bases separating them. The CDR3 loop reads CASSQEEAGPEDTQYF. Here the CDR3 DNA reads TGTGCCAGCAGCCAAGAAGAGGCGGGTCCCGAAGATACGCAGTATTTT.

The chain is built from TRBV2 and TRBJ2-6, with TRBD1 identical over 8 bases. CDR3 length: 19 residues. V shed 4 bases, J shed 0 bases, and the junction held 11 bases outside the gene matches. The germline CDR1 and CDR2 sequences are SNHLY and FYNNEI. The CDR3 bases are TGTGCCAGCAGTGTCCGCTACAGGGGGGACCCCTCTGGGGCCAACGTCCTGACTTTC. Amino acids: CASSVRYRGDPSGANVLTF.

This sequence joins TRBV6-1 and TRBJ2-7; a weak D match, TRBD2 (7 bases). The CDR3 spans 14 residues. With 5 bases removed from V and 2 bases from J, the gap between germline ends came to 13 bases. Germline V gene lookup returns CDR1 MNHNS and CDR2 SASEGT. CDR3 residues: CASSLGRGPYEQYF. The DNA for the CDR3 is TGTGCCAGCAGTTTGGGGCGGGGGCCCTACGAGCAGTACTTC.

The chain couples TRBV28 to TRBJ1-2; weak D call: TRBD1 (5 bases). Between the trimmed V and J ends, which lost 5 bases and 5 bases, there was a span of 15 bases. In germline, CDR1 is MDHEN, CDR2 SYDVKM. This CDR3 has 14 amino acids. The CDR3 loop is CASSQSGSWYGYTF. The CDR3 DNA sequence: TGTGCCAGCAGTCAATCAGGGTCGTGGTATGGCTACACCTTC.

V gene TRBV5-1 combines with J gene TRBJ2-3, with 7 bases fitting TRBD2. Germline values: CDR1 SGHRS, CDR2 YFSETQ. J lost 1 base, V lost 0 bases, and 5 bases had no gene match. CDR3 length equals 16 residues. Here the CDR3 reads CASSLGLAVGTDTQYF. The CDR3 DNA reads TGCGCCAGCAGCTTGGGGCTAGCGGTCGGCACAGATACGCAGTATTTT.

The CDR3 loop is CASSLGLITDTQYF. In DNA form, the CDR3 reads TGTGCCAGCAGCTTAGGGCTAATCACAGATACGCAGTATTTT. The rearrangement uses TRBV7-3 and TRBJ2-3; D unresolved. Per the germline V gene, CDR1 is SGHTA and CDR2 is FQGTGA. Trimming took off 2 bases at V and 2 bases at J, with 8 bases between the two ends. The CDR3 covers 14 residues.